One sample yielded the 8 T cell receptor beta chains listed below, sequenced in a study of beta chain features in type 1 diabetes. cDNA synthesis used the whole RNA isolate, giving expressed TCRB sequences. The data were produced by immunoSEQ multiplex PCR, yet TCRdb's version contains in-frame clones alone and is incomplete. The sample has hundreds of thousands of clones; over 10% are singletons. The sample taken for sequencing was naive CD4+ T cells from blood. The receptors were gathered from a man aged 18 to 35 in good health.

The rearrangement uses TRBV28 and TRBJ1-6; D not certain. Trimming shortened V by 4 bases and J by 9 bases, and 10 bases separated the two germline ends. This CDR3 is 13 amino acids long. Germline V lookup: CDR1 MDHEN, CDR2 SYDVKM. In nucleotides, the CDR3 is TGTGCCAGCAGTTCCCTTAGAATTTCACCCCTCCACTTT. It translates to CASSSLRISPLHF.

This clone was detected a few times. The CDR3 protein is CASSLEITGDSPLHF. The CDR3 DNA reads TGTGCCAGCAGCCTGGAAATTACAGGGGATTCACCCCTCCACTTT. This rearrangement joins TRBV28 to TRBJ1-6, with 7 bases lining up with TRBD1. Germline V CDR1 and CDR2: MDHEN, SYDVKM. J was trimmed by 8 bases and V by 6 bases; bases with no gene match: 10. This CDR3 region has 15 residues. The full variable domain, its missing parts supplied by reference TRBV28 and TRBJ1-6, is DVKVTQSSRYLVKRTGEKVFLECVQDMDHENMFWYRQDPGLGLRLIYFSYDVKMKEKGDIPEGYSVSREKKERFSLILESASTNQTSMYLCASSLEITGDSPLHFGNGTRLTVT.

This clone has just a few counts. This rearrangement joins TRBV7-9 to TRBJ1-1; TRBD1 might be the D (5 bases). Looked up from germline, CDR1 is SEHNR and CDR2 is FQNEAQ (reference sequence). Deletions cut 4 bases from V and 0 bases from J, with 24 bases between. CDR3 length: 19 residues. The CDR3 spells CASSYALAGWRTMNTEAFF. CDR3 nucleotide sequence: TGTGCCAGCAGCTACGCCCTGGCAGGGTGGAGAACCATGAACACTGAAGCTTTCTTT.

The rearrangement links TRBV11-2 to TRBJ2-2, with no clear D. There are 13 residues in the CDR3. Between the trimmed V and J ends, which lost 4 bases and 2 bases, there was a span of 5 bases. Germline loops: CDR1 SGHAT, CDR2 FQNNGV. The CDR3 sequence: CASSSYNTGELFF. In nucleotides, the CDR3 is TGTGCCAGCAGCTCCTATAACACCGGGGAGCTGTTTTTT.

This clone appeared a few times. This chain joins TRBV20-1 and TRBJ2-7; 9 bases line up with TRBD1. This CDR3 comprises 10 residues. The V gene end was trimmed by 5 bases and the J gene end by 12 bases; junction bases not matched to a gene: 5. In germline, CDR1 is DFQATT, CDR2 SNEGSKA (reference sequence). CDR3 in amino acids: CSAETGGRYF. The CDR3 coding sequence is TGCAGTGCTGAGACAGGGGGTCGGTACTTC.

The chain recombines TRBV15 with TRBJ2-3; TRBD1 aligns across 7 bases. CDR1 LNHNV and CDR2 YYDKDF come from the germline V gene (reference sequence). This CDR3 region has 15 residues. V was clipped by 3 bases and J by 0 bases; unmatched bases: 3. This CDR3 is CATSRRQGSTDTQYF. The CDR3 DNA reads TGTGCCACCAGCAGGCGACAGGGTAGCACAGATACGCAGTATTTT.

The chain has TRBV15 and TRBJ1-1; 10 bases map to TRBD1. The CDR3 is 15 residues long. V shed 3 bases, J shed 4 bases, and the junction held 5 bases outside the gene matches. Germline V gives CDR1 LNHNV, CDR2 YYDKDF (reference sequence). The CDR3 loop is CATSRDWTGGTEAFF. DNA of the CDR3: TGTGCCACCAGCAGGGACTGGACAGGGGGCACTGAAGCTTTCTTT.

This clone was detected only a few times. The chain uses TRBV14 and TRBJ2-7; perhaps TRBD2 as D (5 bases). The germline gives CDR1 SGHDN, CDR2 FVKESK. The CDR3 extends over 14 amino acids. V gave up 4 bases and J gave up 2 bases, with 12 bases separating them. The CDR3 is CASSLQRATYEQYF. The CDR3 nucleotides read TGTGCCAGCAGCCTTCAGAGGGCCACCTACGAGCAGTACTTC.